This TCR beta chain was found in a study of blood T cells in healthy people across ages. The second PCR ran roughly 6 to 11 cycles with a sample-barcoded 5' primer and J-beta primers. MiXCR, applied by TCRdb to the 5' RACE reads, yields one record per CDR3 protein. Here the sample spans about 840,000 distinct CDR3 sequences, approximately 32% being singletons. This clonotype was counted a few times. This sample also appeared in a second study, on T cells of mothers and their children.

This TCR was sampled from a woman aged 40 to 49 in good health. Material for sequencing was blood.

CDR3 in amino acids: CASSVTTVNTEAFF. The DNA of the CDR3 is TGTGCCAGCAGCGTTACGACCGTCAACACTGAAGCTTTCTTT. J is TRBJ1-1 and V is TRBV7-2; D not resolved. The CDR3 is 14 residues long. Germline CDR1 and CDR2: SGHTA and FQGNSA. Trimming pared 5 bases from V and 2 bases from J, leaving 12 bases between. Based on the CDR3 plus reference TRBV7-2 and TRBJ1-1, the full variable domain is GAGVSQSPSNKVTEKGKDVELRCDPISGHTALYWYRQSLGQGLEFLIYFQGNSAPDKSGLPSDRFSAERTGGSVSTLTIQRTQQEDSAVYLCASSVTTVNTEAFFGQGTRLTVV.